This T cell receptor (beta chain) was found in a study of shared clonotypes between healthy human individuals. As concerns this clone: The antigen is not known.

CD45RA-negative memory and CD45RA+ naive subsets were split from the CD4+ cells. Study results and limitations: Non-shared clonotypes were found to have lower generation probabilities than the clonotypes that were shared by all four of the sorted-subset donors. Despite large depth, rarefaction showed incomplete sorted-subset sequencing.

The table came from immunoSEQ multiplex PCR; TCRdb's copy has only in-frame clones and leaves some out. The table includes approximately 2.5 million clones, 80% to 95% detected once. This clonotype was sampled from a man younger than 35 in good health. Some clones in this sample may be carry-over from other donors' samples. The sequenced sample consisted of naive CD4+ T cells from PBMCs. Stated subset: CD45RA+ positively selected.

This chain's CDR3 is CASMVAGGWETQYF. CDR3 coding DNA: TGTGCCAGCATGGTGGCAGGGGGCTGGGAGACCCAGTACTTC. This chain uses TRBV6-5 with TRBJ2-5; 8 nucleotides line up with TRBD1. V lost 7 bases and J lost 5; bases outside the gene matches: 9. CDR3 size: 14 residues. The germline V gene encodes CDR1 MNHEY and CDR2 SVGAGI.